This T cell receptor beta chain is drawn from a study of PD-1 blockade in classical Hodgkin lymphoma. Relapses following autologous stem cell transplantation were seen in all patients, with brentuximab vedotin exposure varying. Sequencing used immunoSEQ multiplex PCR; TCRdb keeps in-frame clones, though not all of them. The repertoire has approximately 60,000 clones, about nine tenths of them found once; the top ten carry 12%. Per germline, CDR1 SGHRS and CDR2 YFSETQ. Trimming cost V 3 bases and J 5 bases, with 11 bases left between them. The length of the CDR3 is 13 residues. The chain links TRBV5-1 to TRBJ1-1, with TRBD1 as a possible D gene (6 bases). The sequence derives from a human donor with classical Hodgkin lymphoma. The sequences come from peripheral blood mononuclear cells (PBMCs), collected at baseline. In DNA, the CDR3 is TGCGCCAGCAGCTACCGAGGGGGGACTGAAGCTTTCTTT. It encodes CASSYRGGTEAFF.